This passage covers 9 T cell receptor beta chains from one sample sequenced in a study of blood T cell repertoires in COVID-19. The protocol was immunoSEQ multiplex PCR, while the TCRdb copy is restricted to in-frame clones and leaves out a portion. The sample shows around 250,000 clones, over 70% of them seen only once. Specimen: peripheral blood. These receptors originate from an older woman with COVID-19, enrolled during active disease.

The chain carries TRBV4-2 and TRBJ1-5; tentative D call: TRBD1 (5 bases). Germline CDR1 LGHNA, CDR2 YNFKEQ. V was clipped by 8 bases and J by 4 bases, with 12 bases between them. The CDR3 extends over 13 amino acids. CDR3 nucleotide sequence: TGTGCCAGCGGGGCGAACTCGAATCAGCCCCAGCATTTT. Amino acid sequence: CASGANSNQPQHF.

This clone was observed once. The chain recombines TRBV29-1 with TRBJ2-1, with unresolved D. This CDR3 region has 14 residues. Germline CDR1 SQVTM, CDR2 ANQGSEA. Trimming pared 6 bases from V and 0 bases from J, leaving 12 bases between. DNA of the CDR3: TGCAGCGTCCAGGCAGGAAGCTCCTACAATGAGCAGTTCTTC. As protein: CSVQAGSSYNEQFF.

J is TRBJ1-5 and V is TRBV6-6; 8 nucleotides match TRBD1. CDR1 and CDR2 from the germline V gene are MNHNY and SVGAGI (reference sequence). CDR3 length: 16 amino acids. With 0 bases clipped from V and 6 bases from J, the junction kept 7 bases outside the gene matches. CDR3 region: CASSYSVQGAGQPQHF. In nucleotides, the CDR3 is TGTGCCAGCAGTTACTCGGTTCAGGGGGCAGGTCAGCCCCAGCATTTT.

This rearrangement joins TRBV3-1 (or the pseudogene TRBV3-2) to TRBJ1-2; TRBD1 matches at 8 bases. The germline gives CDR1 LGHDT, CDR2 YNNKEL (reference sequence). The CDR3 has 15 amino acids. With 4 bases clipped from V and 6 bases from J, the junction kept 10 bases outside the gene matches. The CDR3 sequence: CASSRTGQGTNGYTF. Written as DNA, the CDR3 is TGTGCCAGCAGCCGAACTGGACAGGGCACGAATGGCTACACCTTC.

The V gene is TRBV6-2 or TRBV6-3, the J gene TRBJ2-1, with 8 bases identical to TRBD2. V lost 1 base and J lost 6; bases outside the gene matches: 2. This CDR3 contains 14 residues. The germline V gene has CDR1 MNHEY and CDR2 SVGEGT. Written as DNA, the CDR3 is TGTGCCAGCAGTTACTTGGGGACTAGCAATGAGCAGTTCTTC. Protein sequence: CASSYLGTSNEQFF.

This chain uses TRBV28 with TRBJ1-2; D is possibly TRBD1 (5 bases). The CDR3 runs to 12 residues. The germline CDR1 and CDR2 sequences are MDHEN and SYDVKM. V was pared by 2 bases and J by 6 bases, with 7 bases between. CDR3 amino acids: CASSLAGNGYTF. In nucleotides, the CDR3 is TGTGCCAGCAGTTTAGCAGGGAATGGCTACACCTTC.

The rearrangement joins TRBV7-9 to TRBJ2-1; D perhaps matches TRBD2 (6 bases). This CDR3 is built from 15 residues. Germline assignment: CDR1 SEHNR and CDR2 FQNEAQ (reference sequence). Trimming cost V 3 bases and J 7 bases, with 16 bases left between them. CDR3 coding DNA: TGTGCCAGCAGCTTGGGCGGCGGGGCTTGGAATGAGCAGTTCTTC. Translation: CASSLGGGAWNEQFF.

This chain joins TRBV4-1 and TRBJ2-7; 15 bases line up with TRBD2. The V segment lost 4 bases and the J segment 4 bases; nucleotides outside the gene matches: 11. Germline assignment: CDR1 MGHRA and CDR2 YSYEKL. This CDR3 is built from 18 residues. CDR3 in DNA: TGCGCCAGCAGCCGTCAAAAGCCGGGACTAGCGGGAGGATACGAGCAGTACTTC. Residues: CASSRQKPGLAGGYEQYF.

The chain joins TRBV9 to TRBJ2-3, with TRBD2 matching over 12 bases. The germline gives CDR1 SGDLS, CDR2 YYNGEE. The CDR3 consists of 16 residues. The junction had 3 bases not matched to a gene; V was cut back by 4 bases and J by 0 bases. Here the CDR3 reads CASSPGTSGSTDTQYF. For the CDR3, the DNA is TGTGCCAGCAGCCCCGGGACTAGCGGGAGCACAGATACGCAGTATTTT.